A single T cell receptor (beta chain) is shown here with its context. This record comes from a study of OX40 agonist ivuxolimab in advanced cancers. Study as a whole: Every patient in dose escalation had hepatocellular carcinoma, melanoma, renal cell or head and neck cancer. Anti-PD-1, anti-PD-L1 or anti-CTLA-4 therapy given earlier was allowed, and around 40% had some.

Germline V CDR1 and CDR2: MNHEY, SMNVEV (reference sequence). Trimming cost V 3 bases and J 0 bases, with 6 bases left between them. The CDR3 is made up of 14 amino acids. Assay used: immunoSEQ multiplex PCR; TCRdb lists only in-frame clones, some missing. The sample has about 27,000 clones, around 88% seen once. The sequencing used CD4+ or CD8+ T cells sorted from blood, collected in a trial of the OX40 agonist ivuxolimab. This chain connects TRBV27 to TRBJ1-5; no clear D. This sequence originates from an adult with an advanced solid tumor such as melanoma, head and neck, liver or kidney cancer. The CDR3 spells CASSFSLSNQPQHF. In nucleotides, the CDR3 is TGTGCCAGCAGTTTTAGTCTTAGCAATCAGCCCCAGCATTTT.